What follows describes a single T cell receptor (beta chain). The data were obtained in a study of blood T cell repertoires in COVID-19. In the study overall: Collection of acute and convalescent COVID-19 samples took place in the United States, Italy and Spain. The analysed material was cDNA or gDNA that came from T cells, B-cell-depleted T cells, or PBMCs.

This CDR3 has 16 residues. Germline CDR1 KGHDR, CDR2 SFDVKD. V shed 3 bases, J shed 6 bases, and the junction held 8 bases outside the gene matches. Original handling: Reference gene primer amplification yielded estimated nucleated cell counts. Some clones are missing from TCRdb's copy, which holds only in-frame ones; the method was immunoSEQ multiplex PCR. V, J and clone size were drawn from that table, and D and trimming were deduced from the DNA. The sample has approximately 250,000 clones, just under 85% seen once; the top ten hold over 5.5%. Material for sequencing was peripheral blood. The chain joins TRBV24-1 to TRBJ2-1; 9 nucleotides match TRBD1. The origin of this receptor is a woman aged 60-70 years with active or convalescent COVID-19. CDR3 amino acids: CATSDLRDRDPNEQFF. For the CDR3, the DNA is TGTGCCACCAGTGATCTCCGGGACAGGGATCCCAATGAGCAGTTCTTC.